This TCR beta chain was captured in a study of OX40 agonist ivuxolimab in advanced cancers. In the study overall: The mean age was around 56 years, ranging from about 23 to 85, with 82.7% of participants male.

Profiled with immunoSEQ multiplex PCR; TCRdb holds only in-frame clones, not every one. Of 65,000 to 75,000 clones in the sample, approximately 90% were seen once. This clone was counted a single time. The CDR3 has 14 residues. Germline assignment: CDR1 SGHRS and CDR2 YFSETQ. Trimming shortened V by 4 bases and J by 6 bases, and 13 bases separated the two germline ends. The rearrangement links TRBV5-1 to TRBJ1-4; possible D gene TRBD1, 6 bases. The starting material was CD4+ or CD8+ T cells sorted from blood, obtained in a trial of the OX40 agonist ivuxolimab. This receptor was taken from an adult with an advanced solid tumor such as melanoma, head and neck, liver or kidney cancer. In DNA form, the CDR3 reads TGCGCCAGCAGCATAGGGGGGGCAGATGAAAAACTGTTTTTT. It codes for CASSIGGADEKLFF.